The rows below give T cell receptor beta chains drawn from one sample of a study of cytomegalovirus exposure and HLA in healthy donors. Measured with immunoSEQ multiplex PCR; TCRdb has only the in-frame clones, and not every one. There are more than 95,000 clones in the sample; over 70% occur only once, and more than 3% lies in the top ten. The specimen was PBMCs. Receptor source: a woman aged 45 to 65 in good health and CMV-seronegative. The CDR3 runs from the conserved cysteine through the conserved F or W. A D gene is named only where the DNA matches it firmly. The size field is filled for only some rows; it gives once, few, many or a size class.

CDR3 DNA: TGTGCCAGTAGTCGGGACAGTAATAGCAATCAGCCCCAGCATTTT
CDR3 protein: CASSRDSNSNQPQHF
CDR3 length: 15
V gene: TRBV19
D gene: TRBD1
clone size: .
J gene: TRBJ1-5

CDR3 DNA: TGTGCCAGCAGCCCAGACAGATGGGACTACGAGCAGTACTTC
CDR3 protein: CASSPDRWDYEQYF
CDR3 length: 14
V gene: TRBV9
D gene: .
clone size: .
J gene: TRBJ2-7

CDR3 DNA: TGTGCCATCAGTGAGTCCCGGGACAGGGGAAACACCATATATTTT
CDR3 protein: CAISESRDRGNTIYF
CDR3 length: 15
V gene: TRBV10-3
D gene: TRBD1
clone size: .
J gene: TRBJ1-3

CDR3 DNA: TGTGCCTGGATTTGGTATGGGGGGTTTAATCCGGGAAACACCATATATTTT
CDR3 protein: CAWIWYGGFNPGNTIYF
CDR3 length: 17
V gene: TRBV30
D gene: .
clone size: once
J gene: TRBJ1-3

CDR3 DNA: TGTGCCAGCACCCCGGGGCCCGGACAGGTGAGCGAGCAGTACTTC
CDR3 protein: CASTPGPGQVSEQYF
CDR3 length: 15
V gene: TRBV6-1
D gene: TRBD1
clone size: once
J gene: TRBJ2-7

CDR3 DNA: TGTGCCAGCGGACTGGGTCAAGAGACCCAGTACTTC
CDR3 protein: CASGLGQETQYF
CDR3 length: 12
V gene: TRBV7-9
D gene: .
clone size: .
J gene: TRBJ2-5

CDR3 DNA: TGTGCCAGCAGCTTTCAAGCGGTCGGGGAGCTGTTTTTT
CDR3 protein: CASSFQAVGELFF
CDR3 length: 13
V gene: TRBV7-8
D gene: .
clone size: .
J gene: TRBJ2-2

CDR3 DNA: TGTGCCAGCAGCGTCAGAAACGAACCGACGGGGGCTTTCTTT
CDR3 protein: CASSVRNEPTGAFF
CDR3 length: 14
V gene: TRBV7-9
D gene: .
clone size: few
J gene: TRBJ1-1

CDR3 DNA: TGTGCCAGCAGTCGCGGGAGGGCCTCAGAGACCCAGTACTTC
CDR3 protein: CASSRGRASETQYF
CDR3 length: 14
V gene: TRBV5-4
D gene: TRBD2
clone size: .
J gene: TRBJ2-5

CDR3 DNA: TGCGCCAGCAGTTGGAGGGAAGGAGATCAGCCCCAGCATTTT
CDR3 protein: CASSWREGDQPQHF
CDR3 length: 14
V gene: TRBV4-1
D gene: .
clone size: .
J gene: TRBJ1-5

CDR3 DNA: TGCGCCAGCAGTCTGGTAGCGGGAGGGCAAAAGACCCAGTACTTC
CDR3 protein: CASSLVAGGQKTQYF
CDR3 length: 15
V gene: TRBV10-1
D gene: TRBD2
clone size: .
J gene: TRBJ2-5

CDR3 DNA: TGTGCCTCTAGGGAGGCGGGCCTTATGAACGAGCAGTACTTC
CDR3 protein: CASREAGLMNEQYF
CDR3 length: 14
V gene: TRBV6-5
D gene: .
clone size: .
J gene: TRBJ2-7

CDR3 DNA: TGTGCCAGCAGTTACCACCCAACAGGGAGCACTGAAGCTTTCTTT
CDR3 protein: CASSYHPTGSTEAFF
CDR3 length: 15
V gene: TRBV6-5
D gene: .
clone size: .
J gene: TRBJ1-1

CDR3 DNA: TGCAGTGCCGACCGACATCCTGAAGCTTTCTTT
CDR3 protein: CSADRHPEAFF
CDR3 length: 11
V gene: TRBV20-1
D gene: .
clone size: .
J gene: TRBJ1-1

CDR3 DNA: TGTGCCATCAGTGTTGCTGGGGGGACCAACGTCCTGACTTTC
CDR3 protein: CAISVAGGTNVLTF
CDR3 length: 14
V gene: TRBV10-3
D gene: .
clone size: once
J gene: TRBJ2-6